This T cell receptor beta chain was recovered during a study of memory CD4+ T cells and cytomegalovirus serostatus. Single viable CD3+CD4+CD8-CD45RO+ cells were sorted as the memory CD4+ T cells. In the case of this clone: What it binds is not known.

The V gene's germline CDR1 is LNHNV and CDR2 YYDKDF (reference sequence). The V end lost 4 bases, the J end lost 0 bases, and 12 bases lay between the germline ends. This CDR3 is built from 16 residues. General study results and limits: Each of around 69 CMV-associated TCRbeta sequences occurred in one to five individuals.

Only in-frame clones appear in the TCRdb table, and some are missing; sequencing was by immunoSEQ multiplex PCR. In the table there are 50,000 or so clones, 70% to 80% of which are singletons. The sequenced sample consisted of memory CD4+ T cells from blood. This chain connects TRBV15 to TRBJ2-2, with D uncertain. The sequence was obtained from an adult in good health and CMV-seronegative. The CDR3 nucleotides read TGTGCCACCAGCACCTGGTCTATTTCGAACACCGGGGAGCTGTTTTTT. This encodes CATSTWSISNTGELFF.